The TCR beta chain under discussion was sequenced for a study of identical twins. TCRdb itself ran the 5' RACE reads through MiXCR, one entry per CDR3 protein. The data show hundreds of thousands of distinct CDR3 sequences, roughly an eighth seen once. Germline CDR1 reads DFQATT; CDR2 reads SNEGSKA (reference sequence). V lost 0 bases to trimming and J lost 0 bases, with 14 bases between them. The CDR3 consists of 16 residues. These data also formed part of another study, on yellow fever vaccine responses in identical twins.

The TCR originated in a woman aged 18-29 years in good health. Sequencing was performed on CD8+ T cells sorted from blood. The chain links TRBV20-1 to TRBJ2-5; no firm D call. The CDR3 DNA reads TGCAGTGCTAGAGATTGGGCAGGCGTGTACCAAGAGACCCAGTACTTC. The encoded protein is CSARDWAGVYQETQYF.